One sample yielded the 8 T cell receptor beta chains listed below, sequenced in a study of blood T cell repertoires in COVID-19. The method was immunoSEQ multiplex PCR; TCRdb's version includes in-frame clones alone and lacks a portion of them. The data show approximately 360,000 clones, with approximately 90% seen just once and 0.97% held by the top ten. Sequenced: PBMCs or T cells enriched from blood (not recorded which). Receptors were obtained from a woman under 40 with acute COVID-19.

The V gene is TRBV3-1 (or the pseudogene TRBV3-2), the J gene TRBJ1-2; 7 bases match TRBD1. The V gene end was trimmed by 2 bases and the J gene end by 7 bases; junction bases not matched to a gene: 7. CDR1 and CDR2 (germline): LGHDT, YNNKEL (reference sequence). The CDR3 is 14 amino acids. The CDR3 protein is CASSQRSNRGGYTF. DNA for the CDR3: TGTGCCAGCAGCCAACGGAGTAACAGGGGTGGCTACACCTTC.

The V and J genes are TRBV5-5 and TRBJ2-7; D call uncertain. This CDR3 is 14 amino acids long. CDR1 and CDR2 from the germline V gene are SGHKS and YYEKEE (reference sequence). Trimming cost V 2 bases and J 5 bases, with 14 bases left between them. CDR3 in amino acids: CASSFLTTTNEQYF. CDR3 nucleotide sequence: TGTGCCAGCAGCTTCCTGACAACGACAAACGAGCAGTACTTC.

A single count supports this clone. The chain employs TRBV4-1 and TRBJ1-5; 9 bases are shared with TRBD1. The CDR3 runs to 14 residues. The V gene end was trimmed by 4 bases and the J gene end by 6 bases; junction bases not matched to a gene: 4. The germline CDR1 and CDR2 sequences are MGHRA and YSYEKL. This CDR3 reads CASSRPGQGQPQHF. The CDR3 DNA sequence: TGCGCCAGCAGCCGCCCGGGACAGGGTCAGCCCCAGCATTTT.

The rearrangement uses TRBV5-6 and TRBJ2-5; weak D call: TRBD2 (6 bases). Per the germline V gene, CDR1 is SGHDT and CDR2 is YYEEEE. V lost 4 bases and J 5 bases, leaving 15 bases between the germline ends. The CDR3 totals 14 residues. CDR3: CASSPFTSPETQYF. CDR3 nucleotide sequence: TGTGCCAGCAGCCCGTTCACTAGCCCGGAGACCCAGTACTTC.

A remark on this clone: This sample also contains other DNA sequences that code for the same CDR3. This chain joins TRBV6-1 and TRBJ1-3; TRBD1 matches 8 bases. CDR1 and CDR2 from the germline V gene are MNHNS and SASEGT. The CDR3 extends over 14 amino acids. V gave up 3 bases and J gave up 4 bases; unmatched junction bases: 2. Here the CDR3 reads CASSEDRAGNTIYF. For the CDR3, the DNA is TGTGCCAGCAGTGAGGACAGGGCCGGAAACACCATATATTTT.

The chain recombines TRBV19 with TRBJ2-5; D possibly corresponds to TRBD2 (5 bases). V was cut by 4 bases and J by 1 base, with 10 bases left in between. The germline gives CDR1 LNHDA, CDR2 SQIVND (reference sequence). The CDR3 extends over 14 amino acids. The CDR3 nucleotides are TGTGCCAGTAGTAGAGGGCGATTCCAAGAGACCCAGTACTTC. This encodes CASSRGRFQETQYF.

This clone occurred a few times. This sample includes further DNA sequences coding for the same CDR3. CDR3 coding DNA: TGTGCCAGCAGCCTAGACCGGGGGGATCAGCCCCAGCATTTT. Its translation: CASSLDRGDQPQHF. V and J are TRBV7-9 and TRBJ1-5; perhaps TRBD1 as D (5 bases). Germline V gene data show CDR1 as SEHNR and CDR2 as FQNEAQ (reference sequence). The CDR3 sequence is 14 residues long. Trimming pared 5 bases from V and 5 bases from J, leaving 13 bases between.

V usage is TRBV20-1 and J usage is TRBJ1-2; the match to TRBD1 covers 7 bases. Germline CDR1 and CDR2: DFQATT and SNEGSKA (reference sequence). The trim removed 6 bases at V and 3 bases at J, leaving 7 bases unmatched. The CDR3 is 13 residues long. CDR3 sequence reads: CSASRDSDYGYTF. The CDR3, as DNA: TGCAGTGCCAGTCGGGACAGTGACTATGGCTACACCTTC.